This T cell receptor beta chain is drawn from a study of response to subunit inactivated influenza vaccine. The CDR3 is made up of 12 amino acids. Trimming removed 7 bases from V and 6 bases from J, with 10 bases in between. Germline CDR1 MRHNA, CDR2 SNTAGT. One entry per CDR3 protein results from TCRdb running MiXCR on the RT-PCR reads. The sample shows about 170,000 distinct CDR3 sequences, over 9.5% of them seen only once. This clonotype was counted a single time. Separately, the same data were catalogued under a study of T cells expressing NK-cell markers. That paper adds: UMI-tagged 5'RACE template switching yielded the TCR beta cDNA. Uncertainty persisted over the HCMV specificity of expanded NKG2C+ T cell clones.

The chain has TRBV6-4 and TRBJ2-1; possible D gene TRBD1, 5 bases. The receptor was derived from a man aged 45-65 years who received an inactivated influenza vaccine. The starting material was CD8+ T cells sorted from PBMCs, obtained less than 13 days after vaccination. CDR3 DNA sequence: TGTGCCAGCAAGGGGCTAAGCAATGAGCAGTTCTTC. Translating it yields CASKGLSNEQFF.